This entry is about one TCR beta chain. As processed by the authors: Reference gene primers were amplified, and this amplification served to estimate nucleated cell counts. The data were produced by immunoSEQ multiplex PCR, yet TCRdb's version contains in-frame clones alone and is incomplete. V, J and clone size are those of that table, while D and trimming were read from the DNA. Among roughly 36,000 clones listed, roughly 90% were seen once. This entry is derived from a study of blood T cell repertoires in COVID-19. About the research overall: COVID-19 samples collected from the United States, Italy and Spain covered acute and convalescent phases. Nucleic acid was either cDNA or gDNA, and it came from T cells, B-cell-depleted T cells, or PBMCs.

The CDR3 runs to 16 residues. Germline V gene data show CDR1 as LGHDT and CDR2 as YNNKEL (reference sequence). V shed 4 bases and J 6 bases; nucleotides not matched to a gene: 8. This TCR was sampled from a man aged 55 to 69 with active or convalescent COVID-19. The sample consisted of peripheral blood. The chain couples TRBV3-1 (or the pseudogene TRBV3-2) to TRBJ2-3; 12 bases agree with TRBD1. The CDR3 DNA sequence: TGTGCCAGCAGCCCATGGGACAGGGGGCGAGGTGATACGCAGTATTTT. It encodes CASSPWDRGRGDTQYF.